Each of the 16 T cell receptor beta chains below was sequenced from the same sample in a study of post-analysis software for immune sequencing data. Overall study findings and caveats: TRBV5-6, TRBV5-1 and TRBV20-1 were among a few TRBV segments more frequent in patients than controls.

cDNA libraries for TCR beta contained unique molecular identifiers. One entry per CDR3 protein results from TCRdb running MiXCR on the PCR reads. In the table there are about 770,000 distinct CDR3 sequences, around 45% of which are singletons. Their antigens are not known. Sequencing input: blood. Every receptor here comes from a girl between 5 and 17 years old with multiple sclerosis.

This clonotype was picked up a small number of times. The gene calls are TRBV5-1 and TRBJ2-6, with D uncertain. The CDR3 is 17 amino acids. Looked up from germline, CDR1 is SGHRS and CDR2 is YFSETQ. V was pared by 1 base and J by 0 bases, with 11 bases between. In DNA form, the CDR3 reads TGCGCCAGCAGCTTGACAGTTGCCACCTCTGGGGCCAACGTCCTGACTTTC. Residues: CASSLTVATSGANVLTF. Looking up the rest from reference TRBV5-1 and TRBJ2-6 gives the full variable domain: KAGVTQTPRYLIKTRGQQVTLSCSPISGHRSVSWYQQTPGQGLQFLFEYFSETQRNKGNFPGRFSGRQFSNSRSEMNVSTLELGDSALYLCASSLTVATSGANVLTFGAGSRLTVL.

The sample holds a few counts of this clonotype. The chain recombines TRBV18 with TRBJ2-1, with 7 bases that match TRBD1. The DNA end lines up better with TRBJ2-7; the J call may be wrong. Germline V gene sequence: CDR1 KGHSH, CDR2 LQKENI. The CDR3 covers 14 residues. CDR3 sequence: CASSPPGQSWEQYF. Here the CDR3 DNA reads TGTGCCAGCTCACCCCCGGGACAGTCTTGGGAGCAGTACTTC.

The chain employs TRBV29-1 and TRBJ2-1; D is possibly TRBD2 (6 bases). The CDR3 covers 12 residues. The germline V gene has CDR1 SQVTM and CDR2 ANQGSEA. Between the trimmed V and J ends, which lost 5 bases and 6 bases, there was a span of 11 bases. DNA of the CDR3: TGCAGCGTTTTTAGTAGCGGCAATGAGCAGTTCTTC. Its translation is CSVFSSGNEQFF.

This chain connects TRBV20-1 to TRBJ2-3; 9 positions agree with TRBD2. This CDR3 has 14 amino acids. From germline, CDR1 is DFQATT and CDR2 SNEGSKA (reference sequence). J lost 4 bases, V lost 1 base, and 3 bases had no gene match. Here the CDR3 reads CSARVSGRADTQYF. The DNA of the CDR3 is TGCAGTGCTAGAGTTAGCGGGAGAGCAGATACGCAGTATTTT.

This sequence joins TRBV20-1 and TRBJ1-2; 9 nucleotides align to TRBD1. J lost 5 bases, V lost 3 bases, and 7 bases had no gene match. Germline-derived CDR1 and CDR2 are DFQATT and SNEGSKA (reference sequence). There are 14 residues in the CDR3. This CDR3 reads CSARDRGYNYGYTF. CDR3 DNA: TGCAGTGCTAGGGACAGGGGCTACAATTATGGCTACACCTTC.

Comments on this clonotype: A junction end diverges from the germline sequence, so it may reflect a read error. This chain uses TRBV5-1 with TRBJ1-6; D gene ambiguous. This CDR3 has 15 residues. The germline CDR1 and CDR2 sequences are SGHRS and YFSETQ. CDR3 nucleotides: TGCGCCAGCACCAGCGGGGTGGGCCTTAATTCACCCCCCCACTTT. It specifies CASTSGVGLNSPPHF.

This clonotype was recorded at least ten times. This chain links TRBV6-5 with TRBJ2-1, with 8 nucleotides matching TRBD1. Germline CDR1 and CDR2: MNHEY and SVGAGI. Trimming at V came to 7 bases and at J to 10 bases, leaving 6 bases not matched to a gene. The CDR3 length is 12 residues. The DNA of the CDR3 is TGTGCCAGCATCGACAGGGGTAGGGAGCAGTTCTTC. This encodes CASIDRGREQFF.

The chain employs TRBV28 and TRBJ1-4; D perhaps matches TRBD1 (6 bases). This CDR3 region has 16 residues. V was clipped by 4 bases and J by 6 bases, with 18 bases between them. Germline-derived CDR1 and CDR2 are MDHEN and SYDVKM. CDR3 nucleotides: TGTGCCAGCAGTTCCCAGAGGGTGGGGGCGGATGAAAAACTGTTTTTT. Its protein is CASSSQRVGADEKLFF.

The rearrangement links TRBV7-3 to TRBJ2-5; TRBD1 might be the D (6 bases). The V end was cut by 5 bases, the J end by 3 bases, with 10 bases between. This CDR3 region has 13 residues. CDR1 and CDR2 from the germline V gene are SGHTA and FQGTGA. CDR3 sequence (DNA): TGTGCCAGCAGCGTCACAGGGAAAGAGACCCAGTACTTC. This encodes CASSVTGKETQYF.

This sequence joins TRBV20-1 and TRBJ1-1, with D possibly matching TRBD1 (6 bases). The CDR3 is made up of 14 amino acids. Germline V lookup: CDR1 DFQATT, CDR2 SNEGSKA (reference sequence). V was shortened by 1 base and J by 0 bases, with 9 bases between the two germline ends. CDR3 amino acids: CSARVTGMNTEAFF. The CDR3 coding sequence is TGCAGTGCTAGAGTAACAGGGATGAACACTGAAGCTTTCTTT.

In its sample, this clonotype was seen a few times. The rearrangement links TRBV20-1 to TRBJ2-7; 7 bases are shared with TRBD2. The CDR3 spans 12 residues. Germline CDR1 DFQATT, CDR2 SNEGSKA (reference sequence). The junction had 5 bases not matched to a gene; V was cut back by 3 bases and J by 6 bases. The CDR3 DNA follows: TGCAGTGCTAGGCCCTGGACTAGCGAGCAGTACTTC. Translating gives CSARPWTSEQYF.

This clonotype has just a few counts. This chain connects TRBV6-5 to TRBJ2-7; no definite D call. V dropped 0 bases and J dropped 4 bases, with 7 bases sitting between them. Germline CDR1 is MNHEY and CDR2 is SVGAGI. The CDR3 has 13 amino acids. Written as DNA, the CDR3 is TGTGCCAGCAGTTACTCGGACGGATACGAGCAGTACTTC. Residues: CASSYSDGYEQYF.

The chain has TRBV3-1 and TRBJ2-1; TRBD2 agrees at 11 bases. Germline lookup yields CDR1 LGHDT and CDR2 YNNKEL (reference sequence). The junction had 8 bases not matched to a gene; V was cut back by 2 bases and J by 8 bases. The CDR3 runs 16 residues. The CDR3 sequence is CASSQRLAGGSDEQFF. The DNA of the CDR3 is TGTGCCAGCAGCCAACGGCTAGCGGGAGGATCGGATGAGCAGTTCTTC.

V usage is TRBV7-2 and J usage is TRBJ2-7; 11 bases line up with TRBD2. With V trimmed by 6 bases and J by 1 base, 5 bases remained unmatched. CDR1 SGHTA and CDR2 FQGNSA come from the germline V gene. The length of the CDR3 is 15 residues. Here the CDR3 reads CASSSLAGDSYEQYF. The CDR3 DNA follows: TGTGCCAGCAGTTCACTAGCGGGAGATTCCTACGAGCAGTACTTC.

This clonotype was seen a handful of times. The chain couples TRBV20-1 to TRBJ2-3; 13 nucleotides match TRBD2. The CDR3 contains 13 residues. The junction had 6 bases not matched to a gene; V was cut back by 5 bases and J by 10 bases. Germline lookup yields CDR1 DFQATT and CDR2 SNEGSKA (reference sequence). The CDR3, as DNA: TGCAGTGCTGGACTAGCGGGAGCCGGCGCGCAGTATTTT. Its translation: CSAGLAGAGAQYF.

This clonotype has just a few counts. This chain links TRBV24-1 with TRBJ2-3; the D gene is possibly TRBD1 (7 bases). The CDR3 loop spans 16 amino acids. Germline lookup yields CDR1 KGHDR and CDR2 SFDVKD. Trimming took 4 bases from V and 8 from J, leaving 21 bases between them. The CDR3 loop is CATSDPRQGGKGTQYF. CDR3 coding DNA: TGTGCCACCAGTGACCCCCGGCAGGGGGGTAAAGGTACGCAGTATTTT.